This TCR beta chain was observed in a study of blood T cell repertoires in COVID-19 (TCRdb year 2020). With respect to the entire study: Samples covering the acute and convalescent phases of COVID-19 were provided by collaborators in the United States, Italy and Spain. The material from the prospective study consisted of cDNA or gDNA derived from T cells, B-cell-depleted T cells, or PBMCs. The repertoires were made available in a free public database intended to serve as a resource for research on the immune response to SARS-CoV-2. The sample metadata nearly always contained a de-identified subject ID, COVID-19 status, age in years and sex. The dataset comprised deeply sampled blood TCRbeta repertoires from subjects exposed to, actively infected with, or recovered from COVID-19. Where HLA class I and class II types were available, the types were taken from metadata supplied by the sample provider, not from assay-based typing. The samples were drawn from the first 160 participants of the ongoing ImmuneRACE study and from 950 to 1,500 subjects provided by 6 global collaborators. The full study reports these points: The quantity of clinical and demographic metadata differed by source and by participant and was supplied without curation.

This clone was observed a single time. Its recognized antigen is unknown. No base quality information exists; no much larger clone differs at one position. Participants in the prospective study were enrolled through a virtual design, were aged 18 to 89 years, and lived in approximately 25 United States geographic areas. In the prospective study, cohorts were assigned on the basis of participant-reported clinical history obtained from a screening survey and a study questionnaire. Recovered participants in ImmuneRACE Cohort 3 were defined as having two consecutive negative NP/OP PCR tests, clearance from a healthcare professional, or resolution of symptoms. In the prospective study, mobile phlebotomists collected whole blood, serum and a nasopharyngeal or oropharyngeal swab from each participant. Prospective study participants could optionally give additional blood draws and questionnaires over a roughly two-month period. Before DNA extraction, prospective study blood samples were shipped either frozen or at room temperature.

TCRbeta CDR3 regions were amplified from genomic DNA by means of the immunoSEQ Assay, a bias-controlled multiplex PCR. In the paper's pipeline: Within the assay, amplification of reference gene primers was used to estimate how many nucleated cells each sample contained. To quantify the absolute abundance of each unique TCRbeta CDR3 rearrangement, sequence reads were collapsed and filtered. For each sample, productive Simpson clonality was calculated by taking the square root of Simpson's diversity index across productive rearrangements. TCRdb limited this immuneACCESS table to in-frame rearrangements with V and J called. A share of clones is missing; checked studies link under half to unresolved V genes, and the rest is unexplained. V and J calls and clone size are copied from that table; D and trimming were computed from the DNA. Recorded for this sample are about 250,000 clones; roughly nine tenths of them occurred a single time. About 3% of the sample is in the top ten clones.

This TCR came from a woman in her forties or fifties who had recovered from COVID-19. Sequencing input: PBMCs or T cells enriched from blood (not recorded which).

The sequenced DNA is TGTGCCTGGAGCCCCATTGGTAGCGGTGAGCAGTTCTTC. Its protein reads: CAWSPIGSGEQFF. In this chain, TRBV30 is recombined with TRBJ2-1, and the D gene may be TRBD2, 6 bases matching. Trimming removed 3 bases from V and 9 bases from J, leaving 15 bases between the germline ends. Spanning cysteine to phenylalanine, the CDR3 consists of 13 amino acids. Of all the DNA, just the CDR3 is kept, 39 bases in frame from base 1. The germline V gene (reference sequence) provides CDR1 GTSNPN and CDR2 SVGIG.